The 7 T cell receptor beta chains listed next were all sequenced from one sample in a study of cytomegalovirus exposure and HLA in healthy donors. 60 Vbeta and 13 Jbeta primers were used in PCR. The repertoire was sequenced with immunoSEQ multiplex PCR; TCRdb's copy has only in-frame clones and lacks some. The table has around 140,000 clones, around a tenth seen once. The sequencing sample was made of PBMCs. All receptors derive from a man over 45 in good health and CMV-seronegative.

This clone has more than one count but fewer than ten. The genes are TRBV27 and TRBJ2-7; 10 positions match TRBD2. CDR1 MNHEY and CDR2 SMNVEV come from the germline V gene (reference sequence). V dropped 5 bases and J dropped 7; count of bases not matched to a gene: 14. The CDR3 runs 16 residues. The DNA for the CDR3 is TGTGCCAGCAGTCCCCAAAAGCGGGGGGGCTCGAGTGAGCAGTACTTC. Protein sequence: CASSPQKRGGSSEQYF.

This clone was detected only a few times. The chain recombines TRBV29-1 with TRBJ1-4; D unclear. The germline CDR1 and CDR2 sequences are SQVTM and ANQGSEA. Trimming took 6 bases from V and 1 from J, leaving 9 bases between them. This CDR3 is built from 13 residues. The CDR3 is CSVALRTNEKLFF. CDR3 coding DNA: TGCAGCGTAGCTCTTAGAACTAATGAAAAACTGTTTTTT. The whole variable domain, remainder taken from reference TRBV29-1 and TRBJ1-4, is SAVISQKPSRDICQRGTSLTIQCQVDSQVTMMFWYRQQPGQSLTLIATANQGSEATYESGFVIDKFPISRPNLTFSTLTVSNMSPEDSSIYLCSVALRTNEKLFFGSGTQLSVL.

This clone has just a few counts. The chain links TRBV19 to TRBJ1-2; D perhaps matches TRBD1 (5 bases). Trimming cost V 6 bases and J 3 bases, with 17 bases left between them. The CDR3 loop spans 15 amino acids. Germline CDR1 is LNHDA and CDR2 is SQIVND (reference sequence). The CDR3 DNA sequence: TGTGCCAGTAGCTTTGGGGCTGGCGGTGACTATGGCTACACCTTC. Protein: CASSFGAGGDYGYTF.

V gene TRBV7-3 combines with J gene TRBJ2-3, with a weak D call TRBD1 (5 bases). Trimming left V 8 bases short and J 6 bases short, with 15 bases between. CDR1 is SGHTA, CDR2 FQGTGA, per germline. This CDR3 contains 13 residues. The CDR3 loop reads CASDIRVGDTQYF. The CDR3 DNA reads as TGTGCCAGCGATATCAGGGTCGGGGATACGCAGTATTTT.

CDR3 coding DNA: TGTGCCAGCAGCCCACTGGTCGGGGTCGATAATCAGCCCCAGCATTTT. It translates to CASSPLVGVDNQPQHF. The genes are TRBV7-2 and TRBJ1-5; D unclear. CDR3 size: 16 residues. V dropped 5 bases and J dropped 4 bases, with 18 bases sitting between them. The germline gives CDR1 SGHTA, CDR2 FQGNSA.

The gene calls are TRBV6-5 and TRBJ2-5; 9 nucleotides match TRBD2. This CDR3 has 14 amino acids. With V trimmed by 7 bases and J by 6 bases, 9 bases remained unmatched. Germline V gene lookup returns CDR1 MNHEY and CDR2 SVGAGI. This CDR3 reads CASTPQRGVKTQYF. CDR3 nucleotides: TGTGCCAGCACCCCACAGCGGGGGGTGAAGACCCAGTACTTC.

The V and J genes are TRBV7-2 and TRBJ1-2, with a weak D call TRBD1 (6 bases). Per germline, CDR1 SGHTA and CDR2 FQGNSA. This CDR3 has 14 amino acids. The V and J ends lost 6 bases and 4 bases respectively, with 15 bases between them. In nucleotides, the CDR3 is TGTGCCAGCAGACCAGCCGGGACAAGCTATGGCTACACCTTC. Protein: CASRPAGTSYGYTF.